The source of this TCR beta chain is a study of cytomegalovirus exposure and HLA in healthy donors (dated by TCRdb to 2015 to 2018). Regarding the study in general: In an earlier analysis of around 540 of the donors, 250 to 350 Gb of sequence data and 117 million unique TCR beta sequences from roughly 180 million T cells were reported. Donor age, sex, ethnicity and CMV serostatus were compiled alongside the repertoire data. Using immunosequencing, the study profiled T cell repertoires from 500 to 800 subjects and related those repertoires to cytomegalovirus serostatus. To decide whether each TCR beta V gene segment behaved as functional or pseudogenic, an earlier analysis of some 600 of the donors relied on high-throughput TCR beta sequencing. The later analysis used no new phenotypic data to find candidate immune exposures, relying instead on TCR beta sequences and their occurrence across donors. In addition to the first cohort of 650 to 750 subjects, a separate validation cohort of about 120 different subjects was used. Five DR-DQ haplotypes were handled as single units for association and clustering, since linkage in the cohort was strong. The genetic ancestry cluster associated with self-reported Caucasian donors included 81% of the 300 to 450 genotyped donors. To predict cytomegalovirus infection status, the study brought together high-throughput TCR immunosequencing, statistical association of individual TCRs with disease status, and machine learning. All discovery cohort repertoires had been generated using a single sequencing platform. Genome-wide SNP genotypes for about 60% of the roughly 670 donors were used in a later genetic analysis, which treated that subset as a discovery cohort. To study patterns of TCR occurrence, a later analysis re-analyzed previously published TCR beta repertoires from under 750 donors and added high-resolution HLA genotyping. On average, about 240,000 unique TCR beta nucleotide sequences were sequenced per donor among a few hundred genotyped donors of the cohort, with roughly 18% of those sequences being non-productive. HLA typing covered class I and class II loci at four-digit resolution. An early release covering approximately 600 HLA-typed donors comprised approximately 300 gigabases of sequencing data and approximately 85 million unique TCR sequences. Typing coverage differed by locus: A, B, C, DRB1 and DQB1 were typed in roughly 620-640 donors, DQA1 in roughly 510, DPA1 in 606, and DPB1 in just under 490. The aim of the study was to test whether cataloging public T cell receptors could identify signatures of past pathogen exposure.

The cohort comprised some 730 healthy bone marrow donors. At the time of sampling, every cohort member was nominally healthy, though immune exposures that went unrecorded were likely present. The donor tested CMV seropositive, placing the donor among the 289 seropositive members of the cohort. A peripheral blood sample was collected from each donor, and TCR beta sequencing was performed on peripheral blood mononuclear cells. The Qiagen DNeasy Blood Extraction Kit was used to extract genomic DNA from the blood cell samples. Study-wide conclusions, independent of this receptor: Correlated functional status among segregating V segments might be attributable to linkage disequilibrium, but an unknown experimental factor could not be ruled out. In a later analysis, TCR association rates were found to vary across HLA loci, with the most associated TCRs seen for DRB1 alleles and the fewest for HLA-C alleles. In a later analysis, HLA-associated TCR beta chains were found to be more clonally expanded and to have lower generation probabilities than equally common non-associated chains. The only immune exposure information available for the cohort was CMV serostatus. Broadly in line with IMGT annotations, most TCR beta V segments showed up in productive rearrangements about 87% or about 30% of the time in an earlier analysis of a few hundred of the donors. When HLA alleles, especially DR and DQ, strongly co-occurred, attributing TCR associations to individual alleles was difficult. Roughly uniform sequencing depth across donors was assumed in presence/absence analyses, although this assumption may not hold. A later analysis found that most CMV-associated TCR beta chains appeared HLA-restricted, with HLA associations seemingly driven largely by CMV exposure. Because HLA typing was missing for some donors at each locus, association tests included only the typed subset. In a later genetic analysis, a missense DCLRE1C variant was associated with V-gene and J-gene trimming of TCR beta chains, and the association was replicated in an independent cohort. A further reported finding was that TCR beta sequences accurately predicted the HLA-A and HLA-B alleles for most subjects in the first cohort. A later analysis associated about 17,000 TCR beta sequences with specific HLA alleles at a false discovery rate of 0.05. In this cohort, only TCR beta chains were sequenced, and detectable features were limited by the absence of alpha or paired-chain data. The study gave a list of 150 to 200 TCR beta chains associated with cytomegalovirus. A cluster of highly shared sequence variants was judged likely to represent a technical artifact of the sequencing pipeline. A few of the identified cytomegalovirus-associated TCR beta chains were confirmed in vitro to be specific for cytomegalovirus antigens. Around 16 rarely observed V segments, including chromosome 9 orphons, were excluded from the earlier analysis of approximately 500 of the donors because counts were too low. Most TCR sequences were seen in very few donors, while some public TCRs were found in many individuals. According to the authors, the approach could potentially be generalized to other disease states and immunological phenotypes. A later analysis reported that several top co-occurrence clusters appeared linked to parvovirus B19, influenza, CMV and Epstein-Barr virus. In a later genetic analysis, fewer N-insertions in productive TCRs were reported among donors in an Asian-associated ancestry cluster than the roughly 640-donor mean. The 87-base-pair reads could not distinguish some IMGT-functional V segments, including TRBV6-2 and TRBV6-3, so those segments were excluded. The classifier was reported to diagnose cytomegalovirus status with high specificity and sensitivity in both the original and validation cohorts.

The library came from the immunoSEQ multiplex PCR assay. For the multiplex PCR, a mixture combining 60 forward primers for TCR Vbeta segments and 13 reverse primers for TCR Jbeta segments was used. Amplification of the CDR3 region of rearranged TCR beta genes was performed with a multiplex PCR assay on genomic DNA. Amplified TCR beta libraries were sequenced as 87-base-pair reads on the Illumina HiSeq System. The authors' pipeline ran thus. In a later analysis, tens of millions of unique TCR beta chains were counted across the 690 or so repertoires, and approximately 11 million of these chains were shared by at least two donors. To remove PCR and sequencing errors, raw reads were error-corrected and collapsed into unique sequences using a nearest-neighbor algorithm that merged closely related sequences. To assign V, D and J gene segments, CDR3 sequences were aligned to IMGT reference sequences. For a sequence to be retained, at least a six-nucleotide match to both a V gene segment and a J gene segment was required. Rearrangements were called productive when the CDR3 lacked stop codons and stayed in frame with V and J; all others were non-productive. Following IMGT convention, CDR3 was defined as the stretch from the second conserved V-encoded cysteine to the conserved J-encoded phenylalanine. The earlier analysis of 550 to 650 of the donors excluded any sequence lacking an unambiguous match to a single V gene segment. An earlier analysis of a few hundred of the donors called V segments functional above 56.7% productive rearrangements and segregating when the between-donor standard deviation exceeded 5%. A statistical classification framework was built for diagnosing cytomegalovirus status from the catalog of TCR beta chain sequences. In a later analysis, TCR nucleotide sequences were compared against IMGT/GENE-DB human TR gene sequences so that V and J genes could be assigned. In a later analysis, CDR3 sequences and most-parsimonious VDJ recombination scenarios were assigned using the TCRdist pipeline. In a later analysis, every TCR beta chain was defined by the combination of its CDR3 amino acid sequence and its V-gene family, and reads without a unique V-gene family were dropped. A later analysis removed 500 to 600 highly shared, low-generation-probability nucleotide sequences to deal with suspected cross-contamination and a sequencing artifact. A later analysis calculated a clonal expansion index for each public chain from normalized within-repertoire ranks of inferred template counts. Generation probabilities in a later analysis came from a VDJ recombination model fitted to out-of-frame rearrangements, and those results were checked against IGoR. In a later analysis, TCR-TCR, TCR-HLA and TCR-CMV co-occurrence was scored with hypergeometric tests, and a repertoire-size bias correction was applied to TCR pairs. In a later analysis, false discovery rates were estimated by permuting HLA or CMV assignments 20 times. In a later analysis, co-occurring TCRs were grouped using DBSCAN, and TCRdist sequence similarity was added for clustering within HLA-allele-positive subsets. Repertoires with fewer than 30,000 or more than 120,000 public chains, plus five repertoires with anomalous nucleotide sharing, were excluded from co-occurrence clustering. In TCRdb, the immuneACCESS table is reduced to in-frame sequences with V and J assigned. These tables do not hold every clone; where another copy was compared, an unresolved V gene accounts for under half, and the others remain unexplained. V, J and clone size are those of that table, while D and trimming were read from the DNA. Within this sample are 150,000 to 180,000 clones, with approximately 80% of them counted one time only. Around 5.6% of the sample is held by the ten biggest clonotypes.

About this clone itself: This clone's antigen is unknown. Base qualities are missing; no much larger clone stands one base away.

Trimming leaves V shorter by 5 bases and J shorter by 3 bases, with the junction holding 10 bases beyond the gene matches. The CDR3 runs 16 residues from the cysteine to the phenylalanine. Solely the CDR3 DNA is kept, with 48 bases framed from the first base. The germline V gene (reference sequence) yields SEHNR for CDR1 and FQNEAQ for CDR2. This sequence was found in a woman between 40 and 50 years old in good health and CMV-seropositive. The sequence links TRBV7-9 to TRBJ2-3; a stretch of 8 junction bases matches TRBD2. Material: PBMCs. The nucleotide sequence reads TGTGCCAGCAGCCTAGGCTCGGGACTAGTAACAGATACGCAGTATTTT. This encodes CASSLGSGLVTDTQYF.